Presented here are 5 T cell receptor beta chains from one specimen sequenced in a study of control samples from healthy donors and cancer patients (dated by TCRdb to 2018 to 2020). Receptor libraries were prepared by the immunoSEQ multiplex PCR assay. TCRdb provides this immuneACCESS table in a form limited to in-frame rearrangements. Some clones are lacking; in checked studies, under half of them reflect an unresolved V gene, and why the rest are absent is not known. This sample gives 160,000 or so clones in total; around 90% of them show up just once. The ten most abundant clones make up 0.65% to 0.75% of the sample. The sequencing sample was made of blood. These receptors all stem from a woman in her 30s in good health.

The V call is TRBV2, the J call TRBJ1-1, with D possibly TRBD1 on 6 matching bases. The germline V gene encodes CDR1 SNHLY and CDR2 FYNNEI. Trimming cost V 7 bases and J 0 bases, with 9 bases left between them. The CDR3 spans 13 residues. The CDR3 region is CASTGAMNTEAFF. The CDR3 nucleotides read TGTGCCAGCACGGGGGCGATGAACACTGAAGCTTTCTTT. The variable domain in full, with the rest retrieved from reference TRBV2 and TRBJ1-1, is EPEVTQTPSHQVTQMGQEVILRCVPISNHLYFYWYRQILGQKVEFLVSFYNNEISEKSEIFDDQFSVERPDGSNFTLKIRSTKLEDSAMYFCASTGAMNTEAFFGQGTRLTVV.

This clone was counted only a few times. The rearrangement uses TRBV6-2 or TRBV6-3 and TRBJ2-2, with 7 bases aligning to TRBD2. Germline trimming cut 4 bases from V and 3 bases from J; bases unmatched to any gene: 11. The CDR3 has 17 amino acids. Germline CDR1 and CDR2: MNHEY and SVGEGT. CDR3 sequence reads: CASSFIRTSRDTGELFF. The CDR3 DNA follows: TGTGCCAGCAGTTTTATCCGGACTAGTAGGGACACCGGGGAGCTGTTTTTT.

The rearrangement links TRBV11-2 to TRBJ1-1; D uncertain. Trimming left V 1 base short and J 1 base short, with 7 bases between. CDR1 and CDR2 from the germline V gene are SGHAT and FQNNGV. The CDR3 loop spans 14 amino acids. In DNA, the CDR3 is TGTGCCAGCAGCTTAGGACGGACGAACACTGAAGCTTTCTTT. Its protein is CASSLGRTNTEAFF.

The CDR3 DNA reads as TGTGCCAGCAGCTTACAGGGTCAAGATTCACCCCTCCACTTT. Its translation: CASSLQGQDSPLHF. The J gene is TRBJ1-6, the V gene TRBV7-2; D possibly corresponds to TRBD1 (5 bases). Germline CDR1 and CDR2: SGHTA and FQGNSA. V was pared by 2 bases and J by 8 bases, with 10 bases between. CDR3 length: 14 amino acids. Full variable domain (outside the CDR3, taken from reference TRBV7-2 and TRBJ1-6): GAGVSQSPSNKVTEKGKDVELRCDPISGHTALYWYRQSLGQGLEFLIYFQGNSAPDKSGLPSDRFSAERTGGSVSTLTIQRTQQEDSAVYLCASSLQGQDSPLHFGNGTRLTVT.

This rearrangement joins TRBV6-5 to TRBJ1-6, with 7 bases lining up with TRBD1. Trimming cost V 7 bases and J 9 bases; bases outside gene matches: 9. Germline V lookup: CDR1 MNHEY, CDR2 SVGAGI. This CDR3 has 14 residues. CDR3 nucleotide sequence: TGTGCCAGCAAGGGGACAGAGGGAATTTCACCCCTCCACTTT. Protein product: CASKGTEGISPLHF.